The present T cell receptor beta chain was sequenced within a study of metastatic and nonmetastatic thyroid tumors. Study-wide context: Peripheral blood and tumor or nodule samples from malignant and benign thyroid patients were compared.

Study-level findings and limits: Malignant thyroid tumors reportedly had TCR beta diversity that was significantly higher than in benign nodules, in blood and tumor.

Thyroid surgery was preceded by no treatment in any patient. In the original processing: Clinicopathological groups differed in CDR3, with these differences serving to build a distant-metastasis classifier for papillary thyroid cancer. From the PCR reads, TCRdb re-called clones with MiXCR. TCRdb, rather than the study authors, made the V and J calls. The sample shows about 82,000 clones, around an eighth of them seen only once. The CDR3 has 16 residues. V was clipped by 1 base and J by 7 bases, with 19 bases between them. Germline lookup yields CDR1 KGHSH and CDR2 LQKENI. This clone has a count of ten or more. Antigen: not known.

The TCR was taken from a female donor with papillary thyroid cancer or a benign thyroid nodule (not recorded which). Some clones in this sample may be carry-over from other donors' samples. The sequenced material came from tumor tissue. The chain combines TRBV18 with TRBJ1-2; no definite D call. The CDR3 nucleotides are TGTGCCAGCTCACCACAGATGGGCCTACCAGATAGTGGCTACACCTTC. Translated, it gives CASSPQMGLPDSGYTF.